This T cell receptor beta chain was documented in a study of beta chain features in type 1 diabetes. Trimming cost V 2 bases and J 4 bases; bases outside gene matches: 5. Germline V gene lookup returns CDR1 LGHNA and CDR2 YNFKEQ. This CDR3 contains 15 residues. Staining for CD45RO/CCR7/CD25/CD127/CD95/CD27 allowed sorting of CD4+ naive, central memory, regulatory and stem cell-like memory cells. About this clone itself: Antigen: not known.

The study's findings and limits: Type 1 diabetes patients had moderately but significantly shorter TCRB CDR3s in all four CD4+ subsets. Here, the possible influence of HLA type (on TCRB rearrangement) remained unresolved.

Expressed TCRB transcripts were sequenced, since all the RNA that had been isolated was reverse transcribed. It was found that naive, central memory and regulatory T cell samples averaged around 3.6 million reads. Some clones are missing from TCRdb's copy, which holds only in-frame ones; the method was immunoSEQ multiplex PCR. The sample consists of some 250,000 clones, around 9.9% of them appearing once. The TCR was taken from a young man with type 1 diabetes. The V gene is TRBV4-2, the J gene TRBJ2-5; TRBD1 matches at 9 bases. The sequenced sample was naive CD4+ T cells from blood. CDR3 nucleotide sequence: TGTGCCAGCAGCCAAACCGGGACAGGGCCAGAGACCCAGTACTTC. As protein: CASSQTGTGPETQYF.